This TCR beta chain was obtained from a study of shared clonotypes between healthy human individuals (dated by TCRdb to about 2020). Context from the whole study: The cohort comprised a couple of women and a few men aged 18 to 49 years. For each donor, CD4 naive and CD4 memory were each run on three plates, CD8 naive on two plates, and CD8 memory on one plate. To estimate repertoire size and how much clonotype sharing occurs between individuals, the study deeply sequenced the blood TCR repertoires of about five healthy adults. To increase sequencing depth and limit assay-specific biases, TCR repertoire library preparation and sequencing were carried out by different laboratories using diverse techniques. Between about 0.9 and 8.9 billion PBMCs per donor were obtained by leukapheresis.

What the authors observed across the whole study: Sampling was restricted to blood, and TCR repertoires in tissues likely differ from the TCR repertoires found in blood. Clonotypes shared by all four sorted-subset donors showed higher generation probabilities than non-shared clonotypes. Because the study included a small number of donors, the genetic and exposure-history diversity represented was limited. Estimated clonotype richness was generally larger for naive than for memory subsets. Based on pairwise subsampling, the degree of clonotype sharing among donors was expected to be affected by sequencing depth. Rarefaction of sorted-subset datasets indicated incomplete sequencing despite the large sequencing depth. Approximately 5% of naive CD4, 3% to 3.5% of naive CD8, 2.3% of memory CD4, and 0.4% of memory CD8 clonotypes were shared across several donors.

As to this clone: It has no known antigen specificity. Base-call qualities are not available, and no considerably larger clone is one nucleotide away.

The CDR3 sequence holds 12 residues, the cysteine and phenylalanine included. Of all the DNA, just the CDR3 is kept, 36 bases in frame from base 1. Using the deep immunoSEQ assay, TCR CDR3 regions were amplified from genomic DNA by multiplex PCR. Genomic DNA extracted from each cell subset was distributed evenly over all wells of several immunoSEQ 96-well plates, and each plate served as one replicate. For sorted subsets, approximately 200 ng of genomic DNA, equivalent to around 31,000 T cell genomes, went into each replicate PCR. Purified libraries were quantified with a Qubit 3.0 fluorometer, sized on a Bioanalyzer 2100, and re-quantified with the KAPA Library Quantification kit. Each immunoSEQ 96-well plate was sequenced on its own single-read 150-cycle Illumina NextSeq 550 flow cell. In the source study's methods: Because only junctional sequences without quality scores were contained in the immunoSEQ output, filtering matching that applied to full-length reads could not be performed. Sequences were annotated with PyIR, a Python wrapper for IgBLAST v1.9, and V/J genes and CDR3 were assigned using IMGT germline references. Reads were filtered out if the reads had weak V/J assignments (E-value above 1e-6), no CDR3, stop codons, out-of-frame junctions, or ambiguous translated residues. V3J clonotypes were defined as sequences sharing the same inferred V gene, J gene, and CDR3 amino acid sequence. To compute the percentage overlap between repertoires, the number of shared unique clonotypes was divided by the size of the smaller repertoire. Repertoire richness was assessed with RTK rarefaction, the Chao1 estimator, and Recon v2.1 estimates of unobserved clonotypes. OLGA was used to compute generation probabilities for all TCRbeta clonotypes that the gDNA method yielded from a few donors. TCRdb obtained this table from immuneACCESS and retained in-frame rearrangements with V and J assigned. These tables miss some clones; where compared with another copy, unresolved V genes account for less than half of the shortfall, and the remainder is unexplained. That table is the source of V, J and clone size, and D and trimming were worked out from the DNA. Recorded for this sample are 2,500,000 or so clones; 85% to 95% of them occurred a single time. About 0.41% of the sample belongs to the ten largest clones.

The donors were healthy, HIV-negative adults with no recently reported acute infections or vaccinations. Only Caucasian adults living in Nashville, Tennessee, USA were represented among the donors. CD4+ T cells were enriched by magnetic negative selection; naive cells were then positively selected on CD45RA, and the negative fraction formed the memory subset. Blood was collected by leukapheresis, and PBMCs were isolated by Ficoll-Histopaque density gradient centrifugation and then cryopreserved in liquid nitrogen vapor phase. Analytical flow cytometry was used to check the purity and quantity of every magnetically sorted T cell population. From each sorted fraction, genomic DNA was isolated and quantified by UV absorbance on a Nanodrop 2000c.

The chain is assembled from TRBV21-1 and TRBJ1-1; the table calls TRBD1, which could not be checked here. TRBV21-1 is listed as a pseudogene. What was sequenced was naive CD4+ T cells from PBMCs. Per the publication, the cell subset or site label means: CD45RA+ positively selected. This TCR was recovered from a man aged 18 to 35 in good health. Some clones in this sample may be carry-over from other donors' samples. In nucleotides, the sequence is TGTGCCGGGGGCCTTGGGGACACTGAAGCTTTCTTT. The resulting protein is CAGGLGDTEAFF.